This T cell receptor (beta chain) appears in the sequencing data of a study of blood T cells in healthy people across ages (dated by TCRdb to between 2014 and 2017). General notes on the study: In model experiments, roughly one uniquely barcoded TCR beta cDNA molecule per two T cells was captured by template switching. The study measured age-related changes in TCR beta repertoire diversity using deep sequencing normalized with unique cDNA molecular identifiers. Four age groups were formed from the donors: young (average around 15 years), middle-aged (approximately 40), aged (62) and long-lived (around 80). To avoid experimental bias, donors of different ages were distributed randomly across sequencing lanes. The study analyzed two additional independent replicas of 1 million unique cDNA reads from the same blood draw for two donors, one aged 18 to 30 and one aged 80 or older.

This clonotype was counted at least ten times. It lacks a known antigen. Per-base quality was not reported, and no clone a single base away is much larger than it. Systemically healthy Caucasian individuals from Russia, 39 in total and aged roughly 6 to 95 years, were included as donors. Each donor gave around 9.5 milliliters of peripheral blood, collected into EDTA-treated Vacutainer tubes. Ficoll-Paque density-gradient centrifugation was used to isolate PBMCs, with at least 6.5 million obtained per sample. Trizol reagent was used to extract total RNA from the PBMCs, yielding at least 6 micrograms per sample. For every donor, an aliquot of PBMCs went through flow cytometry to measure the percentages of naive CD45RAhigh/CD27high T cells. Results and caveats for the whole study, not just this receptor: Observed TCR beta diversity per million T cells fell roughly linearly with age, and a significant reduction was already apparent by age about 38. Estimates of total diversity based on one million sequenced T cells were regarded as lower bounds and as underestimates. Since profiling was done on bulk unsorted PBMCs, naive and antigen-experienced compartments could not be conclusively compared. Because donor CMV infection status was unknown, age-related changes in expanded clonotypes were potentially confounded. Compared with the aged group, the long-lived group had more naive CD4+ T cells, fewer expanded clones and increased TCR diversity, a pattern suggesting age selection. There was a strong correlation between observed TCR beta diversity and the percentage of naive T cells measured by flow cytometry.

Trimming takes 8 bases from V and 11 bases from J, and the germline ends sit 17 bases apart. Via the germline V gene, CDR1 is SGHAT and CDR2 FQNNGV. The CDR3 runs 12 amino acids, cysteine and phenylalanine included. The read is trimmed to its CDR3 DNA, 36 bases read in frame from base 1. The library was built by means of 5' RACE. Sequencing instrument: Illumina HiSeq 2500. A second PCR of roughly 7 to 12 cycles was run with a J-beta primer mix and a sample-barcoded 5' primer. A template-switch 5' adaptor carrying 12 random nucleotides introduced a unique molecular identifier onto each TCR beta cDNA molecule. At least 2.5 million CDR3-containing paired-end reads were obtained from each sample. First-strand cDNA synthesis was performed from all RNA using the Mint cDNA synthesis kit, with priming by a TRBC-specific oligonucleotide. All cDNA was treated with uracil-DNA glycosylase and then went through a first 18-cycle PCR with the universal primers M1SS and BC2_uni_R. Turning to the authors' computational methods: Normalization of each sample was performed by random selection of 1 million high-quality reads, each carrying a distinct molecular identifier. Reads with shared molecular identifiers were discarded instead of being binned into consensus sequences. MiTCR, with a Q25 quality threshold and the strictest error-elimination algorithm, was used for CDR3 identification, clonotype clustering and error correction. A nonparametric unseen species model using Euler transformation provided a lower-bound estimate of total TCR beta diversity. TCRdb reprocessing: public reads trimmed at Q25 with fastp, clones called with MiXCR, in-frame beta chains kept. Each record represents a unique CDR3 protein, reported with the most common genes and DNA among its rows. V and J calls and clone size were set by TCRdb, not the authors. The sample table contains over 500,000 distinct CDR3 sequences; only one count was recorded for around 52% of them. Approximately 13% of the sample goes to the ten largest clones.

This clonotype was obtained from a woman older than 75 in good health. The rearrangement joined TRBV11-2 to TRBJ2-3; possibly the D gene is TRBD2, per 5 matching bases. Specimen: blood. Here the CDR3 is given as CASALARGLQYF. In nucleotide form, the sequence is TGTGCCAGCGCCCTAGCCCGTGGGTTGCAGTATTTT.